The 2 T cell receptor beta chains listed next were all sequenced from one sample in a study of vaccination effects on CD4 cells after COVID-19. These TCRs are of unknown antigen specificity. Sequencing was performed with immunoSEQ multiplex PCR; in TCRdb, only in-frame clones are kept and a portion is missing. The table includes over 50,000 clones, roughly 73% detected once. Before sequencing, viral peptide pools were used by the ViraFEST assay to expand antigen-specific CD4+ T cells. Subsequent to a culture period of 10 days, CD4+ T cells were isolated. Two doses of BNT162b2 or mRNA-1273 vaccine were administered to participants. The input for sequencing was CD4+ T cells from PBMCs cultured with HCoV-229E spike peptides, taken after COVID-19 vaccination. The receptors stem from a human donor who received a COVID-19 vaccine.

This clone occurred a few times. This chain uses TRBV7-9 with TRBJ1-5; TRBD1 matches 7 bases. The CDR3 contains 16 residues. The V segment lost 1 base and the J segment 6 bases; nucleotides outside the gene matches: 9. Germline CDR1 and CDR2: SEHNR and FQNEAQ (reference sequence). The CDR3 spells CASSLGTGDPTQPQHF. CDR3 coding DNA: TGTGCCAGCAGCTTAGGGACAGGTGACCCGACTCAGCCCCAGCATTTT.

The gene calls are TRBV6-6 and TRBJ2-3; a possible D gene is TRBD1 (6 bases). Germline V gene data show CDR1 as MNHNY and CDR2 as SVGAGI (reference sequence). Trimming shortened V by 7 bases and J by 8 bases, and 19 bases separated the two germline ends. There are 14 residues in the CDR3. Here the CDR3 DNA reads TGTGCCAGCACCCTAATACAGGGATTGGGTACGCAGTATTTT. Protein product: CASTLIQGLGTQYF.